This T cell receptor beta chain was obtained from a study of blood T cells in healthy people across ages. This clonotype has only a few counts. Its antigen is undetermined. The CDR3 is made up of 18 amino acids. Looked up from germline, CDR1 is LGHNA and CDR2 is YSLEER. V lost 4 bases and J lost 7; bases outside the gene matches: 13. Next came a second PCR, run for roughly 7 to 12 cycles, which used a sample-barcoded 5' primer along with a J-beta primer mix. TCRdb passed the 5' RACE reads through MiXCR, listing each CDR3 protein once. In the table there are over 1,500,000 distinct CDR3 sequences, about two fifths of which are singletons. Overall study results and limits: The percentage of naive T cells correlated strongly with TCR beta diversity.

The sample consisted of blood. This TCR came from a human donor in good health. This chain uses TRBV4-3 with TRBJ1-4; 12 bases match TRBD1. The CDR3 here is CASSPWDRGRVFTEKLFF. CDR3 nucleotides: TGCGCCAGCAGCCCATGGGACAGGGGGCGTGTTTTCACTGAAAAACTGTTTTTT.